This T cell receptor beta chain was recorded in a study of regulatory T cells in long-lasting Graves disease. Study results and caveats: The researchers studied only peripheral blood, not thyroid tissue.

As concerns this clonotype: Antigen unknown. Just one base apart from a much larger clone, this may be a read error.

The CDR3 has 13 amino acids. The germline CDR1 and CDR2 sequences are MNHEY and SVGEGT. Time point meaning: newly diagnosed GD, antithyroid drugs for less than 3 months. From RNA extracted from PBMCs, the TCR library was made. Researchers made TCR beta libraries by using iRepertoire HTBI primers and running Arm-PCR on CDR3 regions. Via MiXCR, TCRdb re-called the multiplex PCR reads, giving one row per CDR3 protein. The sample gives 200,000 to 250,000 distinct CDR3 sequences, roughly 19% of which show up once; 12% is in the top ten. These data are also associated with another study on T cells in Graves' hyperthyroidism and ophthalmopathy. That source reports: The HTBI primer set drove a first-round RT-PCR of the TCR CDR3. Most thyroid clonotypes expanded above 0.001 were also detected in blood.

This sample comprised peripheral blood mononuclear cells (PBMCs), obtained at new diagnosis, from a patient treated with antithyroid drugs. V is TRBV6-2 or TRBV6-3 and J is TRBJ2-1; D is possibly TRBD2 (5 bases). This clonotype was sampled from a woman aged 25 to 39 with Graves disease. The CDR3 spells CAGSYTSDLFQFF. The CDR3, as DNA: TGTGCCGGCAGTTACACCTCGGACTTATTTCAGTTCTTC.